These 22 T cell receptor beta chains share one sample of origin, sequenced in a study of PD-1 blockade in classical Hodgkin lymphoma. Time point in this sample: newly diagnosed, previously untreated cHL patient sample. CD8+ T cell isolation from thawed PBMCs was performed by magnetic negative selection. TCRdb keeps only in-frame clones here, not all; method: immunoSEQ multiplex PCR. The sample lists 14,000 to 15,000 clones; about 91% were seen once. Sequences were obtained from CD8+ T cells from blood. The source of these receptors is a human donor with classical Hodgkin lymphoma.

The chain links TRBV29-1 to TRBJ2-1, with D perhaps matching TRBD2 (5 bases). Germline-derived CDR1 and CDR2 are SQVTM and ANQGSEA. Trimming took off 3 bases at V and 8 bases at J, with 17 bases between the two ends. The CDR3 has 14 residues. The CDR3 region is CSVDKEALTYEQFF. In DNA, the CDR3 is TGCAGCGTTGACAAGGAGGCCCTTACCTATGAGCAGTTCTTC.

This clone appeared a single time. The chain uses TRBV10-3 and TRBJ1-5; tentatively, D is TRBD1 (6 bases). This CDR3 has 15 residues. In germline, CDR1 is ENHRY, CDR2 SYGVKD. The germline V and J ends were trimmed by 10 bases and 2 bases, with 18 bases remaining between them. The CDR3 loop reads CATSGERGGNQPQHF. Written as DNA, the CDR3 is TGTGCCACCTCAGGGGAGAGGGGGGGCAATCAGCCCCAGCATTTT.

The chain couples TRBV10-3 to TRBJ2-6; D is unresolved. Germline CDR1 and CDR2: ENHRY and SYGVKD. This CDR3 comprises 19 residues. Trimming took off 4 bases at V and 1 base at J, with 20 bases between the two ends. DNA for the CDR3: TGTGCCATCAGTGGCCTGGAACGGACGGACGAGTCTGGGGCCAACGTCCTGACTTTC. Translated: CAISGLERTDESGANVLTF.

The chain is built from TRBV27 and TRBJ2-3; no clear D. The length of the CDR3 is 13 residues. Between the trimmed V and J ends, which lost 2 bases and 1 base, there was a span of 4 bases. From germline, CDR1 is MNHEY and CDR2 SMNVEV (reference sequence). The CDR3 DNA is TGTGCCAGCAGTTTACCTGGCACAGATACGCAGTATTTT. It translates to CASSLPGTDTQYF.

The J gene is TRBJ2-7, the V gene TRBV6-9; D gene unclear. Germline V gene data show CDR1 as MNHGY and CDR2 as SVAAGI. V lost 5 bases and J lost 3, with 17 bases in between. The CDR3 is made up of 15 amino acids. The DNA for the CDR3 is TGTGCCAGCAGTCCCGCAGGTGACCTCCTCTACGAGCAGTACGTC. As protein: CASSPAGDLLYEQYV.

V and J are TRBV4-2 and TRBJ1-1; D is unclear. Germline CDR1 LGHNA, CDR2 YNFKEQ. With 1 base removed from V and 2 bases from J, the gap between germline ends came to 8 bases. The CDR3 is 14 amino acids. CDR3 protein: CASSQGVGNTEAFF. The CDR3 region has the DNA TGTGCCAGCAGCCAAGGGGTGGGTAACACTGAAGCTTTCTTT.

The CDR3 sequence: CASSPTWGEKLFF. CDR3 DNA sequence: TGTGCCAGCAGTCCCACCTGGGGGGAAAAACTGTTTTTT. The V call is TRBV6-4, the J call TRBJ1-4; a weak D match, TRBD1 (5 bases). Germline CDR1 and CDR2: MRHNA and SNTAGT. V lost 5 bases and J lost 8, with 12 bases in between. The CDR3 totals 13 residues.

The V call is TRBV7-8, the J call TRBJ2-1, with TRBD2 matching over 13 bases. The CDR3 length is 15 residues. With V trimmed by 6 bases and J by 6 bases, 5 bases remained unmatched. Germline V gene lookup returns CDR1 SGHVS and CDR2 FQNEAQ. The CDR3 coding sequence is TGTGCCAGCAGACAACTAGCGGGAGGGTTCAATGAGCAGTTCTTC. Translated: CASRQLAGGFNEQFF.

This clone was found once. The chain links TRBV7-9 to TRBJ2-1, with D perhaps given as TRBD1 or TRBD2 (5 bases each). This CDR3 spans 15 amino acids. Trimming took off 5 bases at V and 4 bases at J, with 15 bases between the two ends. Germline V gives CDR1 SEHNR, CDR2 FQNEAQ (reference sequence). The CDR3 DNA is TGTGCCAGCAGCCCGGGGCAGGGATATTACAATGAGCAGTTCTTC. Translating it yields CASSPGQGYYNEQFF. The entire variable domain, with the rest obtained from reference TRBV7-9 and TRBJ2-1, is as follows: DTGVSQNPRHKITKRGQNVTFRCDPISEHNRLYWYRQTLGQGPEFLTYFQNEAQLEKSRLLSDRFSAERPKGSFSTLEIQRTEQGDSAMYLCASSPGQGYYNEQFFGPGTRLTVL.

The CDR3 loop is CASSPGGQPSFDTEAFF. CDR3 sequence (DNA): TGTGCCAGCAGCCCCGGGGGGCAGCCCTCCTTTGACACTGAAGCTTTCTTT. This chain connects TRBV7-9 to TRBJ1-1, with D tentatively TRBD1 (6 bases). Germline CDR1 and CDR2: SEHNR and FQNEAQ (reference sequence). There are 17 residues in the CDR3. V was cut by 5 bases and J by 3 bases, with 22 bases left in between.

The V call is TRBV6-6, the J call TRBJ1-5, with D perhaps TRBD1 (6 bases). V dropped 5 bases and J dropped 0 bases, with 8 bases sitting between them. Looked up from germline, CDR1 is MNHNY and CDR2 is SVGAGI (reference sequence). The CDR3 is 14 amino acids. CDR3 DNA sequence: TGTGCCAGCAGTCGACAGGATAGCAATCAGCCCCAGCATTTT. Residues: CASSRQDSNQPQHF.

This chain links TRBV19 with TRBJ2-7; TRBD1 or TRBD2 may be the D gene (5 bases each). The CDR3 extends over 15 amino acids. Germline CDR1 is LNHDA and CDR2 is SQIVND (reference sequence). The ends were cut back, 5 bases at V and 2 bases at J, with 16 bases in the middle. DNA for the CDR3: TGTGCCAGTAGTTTCTCGTTCGGGGCGGCCTACGAGCAGTACTTC. Protein: CASSFSFGAAYEQYF. The variable domain in full, completed from reference TRBV19 and TRBJ2-7, reads DGGITQSPKYLFRKEGQNVTLSCEQNLNHDAMYWYRQDPGQGLRLIYYSQIVNDFQKGDIAEGYSVSREKKESFPLTVTSAQKNPTAFYLCASSFSFGAAYEQYFGPGTRLTVT.

This rearrangement joins TRBV18 to TRBJ2-3; TRBD2 might be the D (5 bases). Germline V gives CDR1 KGHSH, CDR2 LQKENI. Trimming pared 3 bases from V and 1 base from J, leaving 17 bases between. This CDR3 region has 17 residues. The CDR3 DNA sequence: TGTGCCAGCTCACCGGACTTGAGTTTCGGGGGCACAGATACGCAGTATTTT. Protein sequence: CASSPDLSFGGTDTQYF. Drawing the rest from reference TRBV18 and TRBJ2-3, the complete variable domain is NAGVMQNPRHLVRRRGQEARLRCSPMKGHSHVYWYRQLPEEGLKFMVYLQKENIIDESGMPKERFSAEFPKEGPSILRIQQVVRGDSAAYFCASSPDLSFGGTDTQYFGPGTRLTVL.

The J gene is TRBJ1-1, the V gene TRBV28; the D is unclear. The CDR3 has 14 amino acids. V shed 3 bases and J shed 4 bases, with 12 bases lying between them. In germline, CDR1 is MDHEN, CDR2 SYDVKM. Here the CDR3 reads CASSFGGRSTEAFF. CDR3 DNA: TGTGCCAGCAGTTTCGGCGGTCGGTCCACTGAAGCTTTCTTT.

This clone occurred a few times. The rearrangement links TRBV18 to TRBJ2-3; 8 bases are a match to TRBD1. V lost 1 base and J lost 6; bases outside the gene matches: 6. Germline loops: CDR1 KGHSH, CDR2 LQKENI. CDR3 length equals 15 residues. CDR3: CASSPLDREEDTQYF. In nucleotides, the CDR3 is TGTGCCAGCTCACCACTGGACAGGGAGGAGGATACGCAGTATTTT.

This clone was picked up one time. The chain joins TRBV19 to TRBJ2-1, with 9 bases lining up with TRBD2. Germline V gives CDR1 LNHDA, CDR2 SQIVND (reference sequence). J was trimmed by 4 bases and V by 3 bases; bases with no gene match: 4. CDR3 size: 15 residues. The chain's CDR3 is CASSIGGRGYNEQFF. As DNA, the CDR3 is TGTGCCAGTAGTATTGGCGGGAGGGGTTACAATGAGCAGTTCTTC.

The CDR3 DNA follows: TGTGCCAGCAGCTTATCCGCAGGGCGGCCGAATGAAAAACTGTTTTTT. This encodes CASSLSAGRPNEKLFF. The chain uses TRBV7-9 and TRBJ1-4, with D tentatively TRBD1 (5 bases). The CDR3 extends over 16 amino acids. The ends were cut back, 2 bases at V and 5 bases at J, with 15 bases in the middle. Germline values: CDR1 SEHNR, CDR2 FQNEAQ (reference sequence).

The chain employs TRBV15 and TRBJ2-7, with D perhaps matching TRBD2 (5 bases). The CDR3 runs to 16 residues. V was pared by 0 bases and J by 4 bases, with 16 bases between. Germline loops: CDR1 LNHNV, CDR2 YYDKDF (reference sequence). CDR3 bases: TGTGCCACCAGCAGAGATCATCTCCGGGGAGATTACGAGCAGTACTTC. It codes for CATSRDHLRGDYEQYF.

The V and J genes are TRBV5-5 and TRBJ2-1; D gene uncertain. The CDR3 runs 11 residues. Per the germline V gene, CDR1 is SGHKS and CDR2 is YYEKEE (reference sequence). V dropped 8 bases and J dropped 7 bases, with 10 bases sitting between them. The CDR3 loop reads CARSSRNEQFF. In DNA form, the CDR3 reads TGTGCCAGAAGCAGTAGGAATGAGCAGTTCTTC.

V is TRBV7-9 and J is TRBJ2-3, with 8 bases matching TRBD2. Germline CDR1 is SEHNR and CDR2 is FQNEAQ (reference sequence). With 5 bases clipped from V and 6 bases from J, the junction kept 13 bases outside the gene matches. The CDR3 totals 16 residues. In nucleotides, the CDR3 is TGTGCCAGCAGCGGTCCGCTGACTAGCGCGGGGGATACGCAGTATTTT. Protein: CASSGPLTSAGDTQYF.

The CDR3 loop reads CASSVARTPSNQPQHF. CDR3 bases: TGTGCCAGCAGTGTTGCCAGGACACCTAGCAATCAGCCCCAGCATTTT. The chain recombines TRBV6-1 with TRBJ1-5, with D tentatively TRBD1 (5 bases). Trimming removed 4 bases at V and 0 bases at J, with 13 bases between. The CDR3 has 16 residues. CDR1 is MNHNS, CDR2 SASEGT, per germline.

CDR3 DNA sequence: TGTGCCAGCAGCTTCGGGAGTCGGACGTTGGAGACCCAGTACTTC. The encoded protein is CASSFGSRTLETQYF. The chain recombines TRBV7-3 with TRBJ2-5; a weak D match, TRBD2 (6 bases). CDR1 and CDR2 from the germline V gene are SGHTA and FQGTGA. The CDR3 spans 15 residues. V was cut by 3 bases and J by 5 bases, with 16 bases left in between. The full variable domain, in which reference TRBV7-3 and TRBJ2-5 provide the parts outside the CDR3, is GAGVSQTPSNKVTEKGKYVELRCDPISGHTALYWYRQSLGQGPEFLIYFQGTGAADDSGLPNDRFFAVRPEGSVSTLKIQRTERGDSAVYLCASSFGSRTLETQYFGPGTRLLVL.